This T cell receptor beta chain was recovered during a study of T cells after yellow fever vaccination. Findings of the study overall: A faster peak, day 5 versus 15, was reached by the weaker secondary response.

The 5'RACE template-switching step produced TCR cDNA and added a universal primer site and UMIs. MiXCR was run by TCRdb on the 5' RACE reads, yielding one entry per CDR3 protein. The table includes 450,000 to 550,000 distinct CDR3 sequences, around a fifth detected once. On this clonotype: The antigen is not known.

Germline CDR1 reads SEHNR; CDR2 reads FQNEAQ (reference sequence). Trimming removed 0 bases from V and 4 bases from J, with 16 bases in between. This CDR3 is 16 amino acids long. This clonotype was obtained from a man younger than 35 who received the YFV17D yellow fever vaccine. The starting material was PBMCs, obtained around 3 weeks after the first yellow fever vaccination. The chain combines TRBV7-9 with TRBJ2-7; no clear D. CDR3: CASSLASGQAGYEQYF. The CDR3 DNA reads TGTGCCAGCAGCTTAGCGTCGGGTCAAGCCGGATACGAGCAGTACTTC.